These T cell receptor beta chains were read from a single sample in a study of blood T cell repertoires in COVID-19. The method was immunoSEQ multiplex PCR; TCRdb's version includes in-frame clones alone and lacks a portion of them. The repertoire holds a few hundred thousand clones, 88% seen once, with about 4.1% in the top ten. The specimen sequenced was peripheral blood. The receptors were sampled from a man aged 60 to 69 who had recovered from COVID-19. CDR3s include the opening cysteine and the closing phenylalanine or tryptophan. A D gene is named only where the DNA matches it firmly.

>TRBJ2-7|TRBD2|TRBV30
CAWTTPGLVGYEQYF
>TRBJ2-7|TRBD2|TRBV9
CASSAGLAYEQYF
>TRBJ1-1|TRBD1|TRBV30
CACKGANTEAFF
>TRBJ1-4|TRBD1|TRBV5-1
CASSLDGTALNEKLFF
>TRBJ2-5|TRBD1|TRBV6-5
CASSGDSFYQETQYF
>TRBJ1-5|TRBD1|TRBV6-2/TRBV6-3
CASSQDRGGNQPQHF
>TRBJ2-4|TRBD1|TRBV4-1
CASSQEGTGGLSVWENIQYF
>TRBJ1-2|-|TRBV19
CASSIVEASNYGYTF
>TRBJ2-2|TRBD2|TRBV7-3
CASSPRYPGLAGGSNTGELFF
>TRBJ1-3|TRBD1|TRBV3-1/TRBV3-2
CASSRDRRPSGNTIYF
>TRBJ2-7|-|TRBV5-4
CASTSGGNRYEQYF
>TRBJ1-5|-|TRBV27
CASSLYREQPQHF
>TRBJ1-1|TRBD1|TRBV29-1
CSVEPGQGREAFF
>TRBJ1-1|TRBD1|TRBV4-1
CASSHGTDRNTEAFF
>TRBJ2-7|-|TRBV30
CAWTGGGQTYEQYF
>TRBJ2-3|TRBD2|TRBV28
CASRGTSPSTDTQYF
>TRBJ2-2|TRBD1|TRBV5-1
CASSSRTGGTNTGELFF
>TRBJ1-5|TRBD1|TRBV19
CASRQRGQDLPQHF
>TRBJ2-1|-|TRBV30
CAWSLRAGSNNEQFF
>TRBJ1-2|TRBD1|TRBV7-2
CASSFSGQGNYGYTF
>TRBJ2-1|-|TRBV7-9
CASSQQYNEQFF
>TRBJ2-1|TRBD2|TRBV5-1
CASSLGGLAGNEQFF
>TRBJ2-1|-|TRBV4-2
CASSQGRTIPQFF
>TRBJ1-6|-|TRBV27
CASSFSTGSSYNSPLHF
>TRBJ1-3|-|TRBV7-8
CASSTPSGNTIYF
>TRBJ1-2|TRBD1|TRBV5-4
CASWDRGGYGYTF
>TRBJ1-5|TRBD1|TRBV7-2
CASSMGQGGSRNQPQHF
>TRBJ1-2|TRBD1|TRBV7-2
CASSLGSGDSTGYTF
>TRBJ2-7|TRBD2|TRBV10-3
CAISAGGTSGNYEQYF
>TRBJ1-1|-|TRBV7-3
CASTLDSNTEAFF
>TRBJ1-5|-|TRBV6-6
CASRLFARDQPQHF
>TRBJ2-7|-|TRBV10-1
CASSEGRASSYEQYF
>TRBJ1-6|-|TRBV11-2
CASSLRQPNSPLHF
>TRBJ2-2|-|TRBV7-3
CASSFDRTTGELFF
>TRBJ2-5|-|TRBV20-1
CSAQPGETQYF
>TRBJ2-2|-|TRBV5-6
CASSLGLVSYDGELFF
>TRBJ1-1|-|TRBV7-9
CASSPLPLQQGTTNTEAFF
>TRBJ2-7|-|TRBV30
CAWSVGRPEQYF
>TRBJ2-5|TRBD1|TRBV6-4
CASSAGTGNRETQYF
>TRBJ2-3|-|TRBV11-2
CASSLIMELTQYF
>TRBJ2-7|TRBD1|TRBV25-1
CASSVGTGYEQYF
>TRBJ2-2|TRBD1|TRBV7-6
CASSLNDRARTGELFF
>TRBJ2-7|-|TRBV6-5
CASGRGRAHEQYF
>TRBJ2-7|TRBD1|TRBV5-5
CASSLGTGVSYEQYF
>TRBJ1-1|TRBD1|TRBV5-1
CASSPRTGENTEAFF
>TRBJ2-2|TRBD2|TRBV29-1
CSVERPSGGTNTGELFF
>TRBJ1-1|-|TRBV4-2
CASSQEWGTHTEAFF
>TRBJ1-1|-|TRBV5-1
CASSLTNTEAFF
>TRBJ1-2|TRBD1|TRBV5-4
CASSSGRDRGNSGYTF
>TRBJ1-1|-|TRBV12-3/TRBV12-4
CASSLGRQTEAFF
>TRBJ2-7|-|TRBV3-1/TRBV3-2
CASSPRGYEQYF
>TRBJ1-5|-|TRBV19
CASSIRQLHQPQHF
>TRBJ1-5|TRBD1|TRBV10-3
CAIRPDRGSHQPQHF